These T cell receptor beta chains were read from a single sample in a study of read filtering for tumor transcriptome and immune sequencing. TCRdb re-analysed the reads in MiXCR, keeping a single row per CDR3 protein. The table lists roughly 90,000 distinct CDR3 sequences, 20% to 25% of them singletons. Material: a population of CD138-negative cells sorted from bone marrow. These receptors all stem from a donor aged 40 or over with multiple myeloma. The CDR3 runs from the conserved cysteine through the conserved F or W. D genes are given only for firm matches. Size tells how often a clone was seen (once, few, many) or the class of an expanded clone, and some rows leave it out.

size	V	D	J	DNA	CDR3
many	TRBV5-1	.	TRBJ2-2	TGCGCCAGCCGAGAGGTCGGGGAGCTGTTTTTT	CASREVGELFF
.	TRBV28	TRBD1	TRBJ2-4	TGTGCCAGCAGCGGGACAGGGGCCAGACTAAACATTCAGTACTTC	CASSGTGARLNIQYF
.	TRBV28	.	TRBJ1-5	TGTGCCAGCAGACCGGGGGCCCCATTCCAGCCCCAGCATTTT	CASRPGAPFQPQHF
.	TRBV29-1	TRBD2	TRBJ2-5	TGCAGCGTTGTCGGGGGGATAGATGAGACCCAGTACTTC	CSVVGGIDETQYF
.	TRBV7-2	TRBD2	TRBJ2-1	TGTGCCAGCAGCTCCGGCGGGGGTAACAATGAGCAGTTCTTC	CASSSGGGNNEQFF
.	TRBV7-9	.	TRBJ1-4	TGTGCCAGCAGCTCCCGCAAGGAAAAGCTGTCTTTT	CASSSRKEKLSF
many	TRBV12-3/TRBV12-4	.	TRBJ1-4	TGTGCCAGCAGTTTCATACGGGAAAAACTGTTTTTT	CASSFIREKLFF
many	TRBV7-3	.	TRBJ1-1	TGTGCCAGCAGCCCTAGGGCAGGCCGGATAAATGAAGCTTTCTTT	CASSPRAGRINEAFF
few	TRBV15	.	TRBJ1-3	TGTGCCACCAGCAGAATCTCTGGAAACACCATATATTTT	CATSRISGNTIYF
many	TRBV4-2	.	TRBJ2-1	TGTGCCAGCAGCCCAAACATAGGGGATGAGCAGTTCTTC	CASSPNIGDEQFF
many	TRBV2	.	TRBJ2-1	TGTGCCAGCACCGTGGGGTGGTCGCAAGGGGAGCAGTTCTTC	CASTVGWSQGEQFF
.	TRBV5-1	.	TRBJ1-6	TGCGCCAGCAGCTTGCACGGGTCGGATTCACCCCTCCACTTT	CASSLHGSDSPLHF
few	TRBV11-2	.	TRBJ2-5	TGTGCCAGCAGCTCTTCCGGGGCAGCCAAAGAGACCCAGTACTTC	CASSSSGAAKETQYF
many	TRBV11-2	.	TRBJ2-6	TGTGCCAGCAGCTTAGATCCCCTGAATCGGGCCAACGTCCTGACTTTC	CASSLDPLNRANVLTF
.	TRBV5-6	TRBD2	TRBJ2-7	TGTGCCAGCAGACTCCTACTAGCGGGGGTTAAGCAGTACTTC	CASRLLLAGVKQYF
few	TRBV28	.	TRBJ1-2	TGTGCCAGCAGCCCTACCAGTGGCGTTGGCTACACCTTC	CASSPTSGVGYTF